Presented here are 22 T cell receptor beta chains from one specimen sequenced in a study of T cell changes during pregnancy in multiple sclerosis (dated by TCRdb to the late 2010s). Library method: the immunoSEQ multiplex PCR assay. Here the immuneACCESS table is served through TCRdb, limited to in-frame sequences with V and J called. Missing clones are a known gap in these copies; in checked studies unresolved V genes cover under half, and the rest lacks a known reason. For this sample there are approximately 30,000 clones; around nine tenths appear just once. Around 5% of the sample is in the top ten clones. The sequences come from CD8+ T cells from peripheral blood mononuclear cells, collected in the first trimester of pregnancy. The receptors were sampled from a female donor with multiple sclerosis, enrolled in a pregnancy study.

The chain links TRBV20-1 to TRBJ1-2; D may be TRBD1 (5 bases). V lost 4 bases and J 8 bases, leaving 8 bases between the germline ends. This CDR3 is built from 10 residues. Germline lookup yields CDR1 DFQATT and CDR2 SNEGSKA (reference sequence). The CDR3 reads CSATGEGYTF. The DNA for the CDR3 is TGCAGTGCTACGGGGGAAGGCTACACCTTC.

The rearrangement uses TRBV29-1 and TRBJ2-3, with D perhaps matching TRBD2 (6 bases). V lost 2 bases to trimming and J lost 4 bases, with 19 bases between them. Germline lookup yields CDR1 SQVTM and CDR2 ANQGSEA. This CDR3 is built from 16 residues. CDR3 loop: CSVESSGLAIADTQYF. The CDR3 region has the DNA TGCAGCGTTGAAAGTTCGGGGCTAGCGATAGCAGATACGCAGTATTTT.

The chain employs TRBV5-5 and TRBJ1-2; D is perhaps TRBD1 (5 bases). Germline CDR1 SGHKS, CDR2 YYEKEE (reference sequence). The CDR3 loop spans 18 amino acids. V lost 3 bases to trimming and J lost 4 bases, with 25 bases between them. The CDR3 protein is CASSWDFLGLGLLYGYTF. CDR3 nucleotides: TGTGCCAGCAGCTGGGACTTTCTAGGGCTCGGGCTCCTCTATGGCTACACCTTC.

The chain joins TRBV27 to TRBJ1-1; 8 bases align to TRBD1. Germline V gives CDR1 MNHEY, CDR2 SMNVEV (reference sequence). The junction had 8 bases not matched to a gene; V was cut back by 5 bases and J by 0 bases. This CDR3 region has 16 residues. CDR3 region: CASSPDREWVNTEAFF. The CDR3 DNA reads as TGTGCCAGCAGTCCGGACAGGGAGTGGGTGAACACTGAAGCTTTCTTT.

This rearrangement joins TRBV5-5 to TRBJ2-5, with TRBD2 identical over 8 bases. V trimming: 1 base; J trimming: 2 bases; junction bases outside the gene matches: 7. The CDR3 covers 16 residues. Germline V gives CDR1 SGHKS, CDR2 YYEKEE (reference sequence). CDR3 sequence (DNA): TGTGCCAGCAGCTTGTTTGCTAGCGGGCCTCAAGAGACCCAGTACTTC. This sequence encodes CASSLFASGPQETQYF.

The V gene is TRBV19, the J gene TRBJ2-7, with D perhaps matching TRBD1 (5 bases). The germline gives CDR1 LNHDA, CDR2 SQIVND (reference sequence). Trimming cost V 1 base and J 3 bases, with 13 bases left between them. The CDR3 length is 15 residues. The CDR3 region is CASSIGLGDVYEQYF. CDR3 nucleotides: TGTGCCAGTAGTATAGGGTTAGGGGATGTCTACGAGCAGTACTTC. Using reference TRBV19 and TRBJ2-7 for the parts outside the CDR3, the full variable domain is DGGITQSPKYLFRKEGQNVTLSCEQNLNHDAMYWYRQDPGQGLRLIYYSQIVNDFQKGDIAEGYSVSREKKESFPLTVTSAQKNPTAFYLCASSIGLGDVYEQYFGPGTRLTVT.

J is TRBJ2-7 and V is TRBV11-2; possible D gene TRBD1, 6 bases. V lost 4 bases to trimming and J lost 3 bases, with 19 bases between them. This CDR3 comprises 16 residues. Germline V gives CDR1 SGHAT, CDR2 FQNNGV. The CDR3 nucleotides read TGTGCCAGCAGCTCGAGCGTTAAGGACAGCAACTACGAGCAGTACTTC. Translation gives CASSSSVKDSNYEQYF.

In its sample, this clone is medium-sized. This chain's CDR3 is CASSSSGYDEKLFF. CDR3 sequence (DNA): TGTGCCAGCAGTTCCTCAGGGTACGATGAAAAACTGTTTTTT. The V and J genes are TRBV28 and TRBJ1-4; D is perhaps TRBD1 (5 bases). The germline V gene has CDR1 MDHEN and CDR2 SYDVKM. This CDR3 is built from 14 residues. Trimming removed 4 bases from V and 6 bases from J, with 12 bases in between.

By share, this clone ranks as large. The genes are TRBV7-9 and TRBJ2-7; perhaps TRBD1 as D (5 bases). The CDR3 is 15 amino acids. Trimming stripped 10 bases from V and 3 bases from J, with 22 bases between. Germline V lookup: CDR1 SEHNR, CDR2 FQNEAQ (reference sequence). The CDR3 region is CATDSSRELNYEQYF. The CDR3 DNA is TGTGCCACCGACAGTTCAAGGGAACTAAACTACGAGCAGTACTTC.

The CDR3 region has the DNA TGTGCCAGCAGCTTATTTAGGGGGCGCACAGATACGCAGTATTTT. Amino acids: CASSLFRGRTDTQYF. J is TRBJ2-3 and V is TRBV7-4; the match to TRBD1 covers 7 bases. The CDR3 is 15 residues long. Germline values: CDR1 SGHVT, CDR2 SQSDAQ. The junction had 3 bases not matched to a gene; V was cut back by 2 bases and J by 1 base. The variable domain in full, with the rest retrieved from reference TRBV7-4 and TRBJ2-3, is GAGVSQSPRYKVAKRGRDVALRCDSISGHVTLYWYRQTLGQGSEVLTYSQSDAQRDKSGRPSGRFSAERPERSVSTLKIQRTEQGDSAVYLCASSLFRGRTDTQYFGPGTRLTVL.

This clone was recorded only once. The V call is TRBV7-9, the J call TRBJ1-2; 7 bases fit TRBD1. The V gene's germline CDR1 is SEHNR and CDR2 FQNEAQ (reference sequence). CDR3 length equals 16 residues. V was pared by 4 bases and J by 1 base, with 9 bases of the junction left unmatched. CDR3 amino acids: CASSSTRGNVNYGYTF. CDR3 bases: TGTGCCAGCAGCTCAACCAGGGGGAACGTTAACTATGGCTACACCTTC.

This CDR3 is CAISDRGSYQPQHF. DNA of the CDR3: TGTGCCATCAGTGACAGGGGGAGTTATCAGCCCCAGCATTTT. V and J are TRBV10-3 and TRBJ1-5; 7 nucleotides match TRBD1. Trimming at V came to 3 bases and at J to 5 bases, leaving 4 bases not matched to a gene. Germline assignment: CDR1 ENHRY and CDR2 SYGVKD. The CDR3 is made up of 14 amino acids.

The V call is TRBV7-9, the J call TRBJ2-2; 12 positions agree with TRBD2. V shed 5 bases, J shed 4 bases, and the junction held 2 bases outside the gene matches. Germline V CDR1 and CDR2: SEHNR, FQNEAQ (reference sequence). The CDR3 is made up of 15 amino acids. The CDR3 loop reads CASSQLAGGTGELFF. The CDR3 DNA is TGTGCCAGCAGCCAACTAGCGGGAGGCACCGGGGAGCTGTTTTTT.

The sample holds one count of this clone. This chain joins TRBV14 and TRBJ2-1; 11 bases are shared with TRBD2. The germline V gene encodes CDR1 SGHDN and CDR2 FVKESK. CDR3 length: 16 residues. With V trimmed by 1 base and J by 2 bases, 1 base remained unmatched. CDR3 protein: CASSQGLAGTYNEQFF. CDR3 nucleotide sequence: TGTGCCAGCAGCCAAGGACTAGCGGGGACCTACAATGAGCAGTTCTTC.

The chain combines TRBV7-6 with TRBJ1-1; 9 bases are a match to TRBD1. Looked up from germline, CDR1 is SGHVS and CDR2 is FNYEAQ. The V and J ends lost 4 bases and 11 bases, in that order; junction bases with no gene match: 11. The CDR3 totals 14 residues. The CDR3 nucleotides are TGTGCCAGCAGCTCAATTACGGGACAGGGAGCCGCTTTCTTT. Protein sequence: CASSSITGQGAAFF.

The rearrangement links TRBV30 to TRBJ2-7; 9 nucleotides align to TRBD1. CDR1 is GTSNPN, CDR2 SVGIG, per germline (reference sequence). V gave up 1 base and J gave up 2 bases; unmatched junction bases: 6. The CDR3 is made up of 15 amino acids. DNA for the CDR3: TGTGCCTGGAGTGGCAGACAGGGGGTCGCCTACGAGCAGTACTTC. It specifies CAWSGRQGVAYEQYF.

This clone came up once. The V and J genes are TRBV27 and TRBJ1-4; TRBD1 agrees at 8 bases. V was clipped by 5 bases and J by 4 bases; unmatched bases: 9. This CDR3 is 16 amino acids long. Germline lookup yields CDR1 MNHEY and CDR2 SMNVEV (reference sequence). The CDR3 loop reads CASSPLQTGVNEKLFF. Written as DNA, the CDR3 is TGTGCCAGCAGTCCCCTCCAGACAGGGGTTAATGAAAAACTGTTTTTT.

The V and J genes are TRBV7-3 and TRBJ2-4; possible D gene TRBD1, 5 bases. The CDR3 spans 18 residues. Trimming shortened V by 2 bases and J by 0 bases, and 17 bases separated the two germline ends. Germline loops: CDR1 SGHTA, CDR2 FQGTGA. The CDR3 sequence is CASSLWGPVRGAKNIQYF. CDR3 DNA: TGTGCCAGCAGCTTATGGGGCCCGGTTAGGGGAGCCAAAAACATTCAGTACTTC. Looking up the rest from reference TRBV7-3 and TRBJ2-4 gives the full variable domain: GAGVSQTPSNKVTEKGKYVELRCDPISGHTALYWYRQSLGQGPEFLIYFQGTGAADDSGLPNDRFFAVRPEGSVSTLKIQRTERGDSAVYLCASSLWGPVRGAKNIQYFGAGTRLSVL.

V and J are TRBV5-4 and TRBJ2-3; 10 bases are a match to TRBD2. There are 15 residues in the CDR3. The J segment lost 0 bases and the V segment lost 5 bases, leaving 3 bases of the junction unmatched. Germline V gene sequence: CDR1 SGHNT, CDR2 YYREEE (reference sequence). The CDR3 nucleotides read TGTGCCAGCAGTAGGACTAGCGGAAGCACAGATACGCAGTATTTT. Amino acids: CASSRTSGSTDTQYF. The full variable domain, its missing parts supplied by reference TRBV5-4 and TRBJ2-3, is ETGVTQSPTHLIKTRGQQVTLRCSSQSGHNTVSWYQQALGQGPQFIFQYYREEENGRGNFPPRFSGLQFPNYSSELNVNALELDDSALYLCASSRTSGSTDTQYFGPGTRLTVL.

This clone was observed once. The rearrangement joins TRBV10-2 to TRBJ1-2; D remains unclear. Germline-derived CDR1 and CDR2 are WSHSY and SAAADI. The V gene lost 8 bases and the J gene lost 4 bases, with 11 bases spanning the gap. This CDR3 has 12 residues. CDR3 bases: TGCGCCAGCTACAGAGTCCTCTATGGCTACACCTTC. The encoded protein is CASYRVLYGYTF.

The chain couples TRBV27 to TRBJ1-6; tentative D call: TRBD1 (5 bases). Per the germline V gene, CDR1 is MNHEY and CDR2 is SMNVEV (reference sequence). The CDR3 is made up of 14 amino acids. The V and J ends lost 3 bases and 11 bases respectively, with 14 bases between them. The chain's CDR3 is CASSFRDSRTPLHF. Written as DNA, the CDR3 is TGTGCCAGCAGTTTTCGTGACAGCCGGACACCCCTCCACTTT.

J is TRBJ2-5 and V is TRBV5-4; 7 nucleotides agree with TRBD1. TRBJ2-7 matches the DNA end more closely, so the J call is doubtful. The CDR3 has 14 amino acids. The germline gives CDR1 SGHNT, CDR2 YYREEE (reference sequence). The CDR3 reads CASSLTGSHYEQYF. CDR3 sequence (DNA): TGTGCCAGCAGCCTGACAGGGTCCCACTACGAGCAGTACTTC.